The count of the clone carrying this T cell receptor (beta chain) is one. The same CDR3 also results from other DNA sequences found in this sample. This sample stems from a study of blood T cell repertoires in COVID-19. Study-wide context: COVID-19 samples collected from the United States, Italy and Spain covered acute and convalescent phases. Sources were T cells, B-cell-depleted T cells, or PBMCs; the material itself was cDNA or gDNA.

TCRdb keeps only in-frame clones here, not all; method: immunoSEQ multiplex PCR. The sample lists 280,000 or so clones; more than 70% were seen once. The CDR3 is 12 amino acids. The germline V and J ends were trimmed by 5 bases and 3 bases, with 8 bases remaining between them. Germline V gives CDR1 MDHEN, CDR2 SYDVKM. Input material: peripheral blood. This chain links TRBV28 with TRBJ2-7, with a possible D match to TRBD1 (6 bases). The source is a woman under 40 who had recovered from COVID-19. The DNA for the CDR3 is TGTGCCAGCAGTCTACAGGGCTACGAGCAGTACTTC. Encoded protein: CASSLQGYEQYF.